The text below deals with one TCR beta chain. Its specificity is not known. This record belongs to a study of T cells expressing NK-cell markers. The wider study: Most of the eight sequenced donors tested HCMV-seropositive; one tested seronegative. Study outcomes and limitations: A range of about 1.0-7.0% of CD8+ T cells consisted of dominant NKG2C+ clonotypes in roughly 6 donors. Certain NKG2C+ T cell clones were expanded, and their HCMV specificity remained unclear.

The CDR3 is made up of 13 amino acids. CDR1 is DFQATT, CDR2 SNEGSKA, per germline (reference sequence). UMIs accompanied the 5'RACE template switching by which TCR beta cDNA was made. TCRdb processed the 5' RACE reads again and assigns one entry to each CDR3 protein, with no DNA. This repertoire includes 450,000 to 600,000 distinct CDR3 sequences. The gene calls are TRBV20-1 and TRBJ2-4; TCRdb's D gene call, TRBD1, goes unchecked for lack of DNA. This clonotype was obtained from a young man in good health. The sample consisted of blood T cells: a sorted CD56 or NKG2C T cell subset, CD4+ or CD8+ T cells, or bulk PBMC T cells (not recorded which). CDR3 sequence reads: CSARPKGENIQYF.